This TCR beta chain was profiled in a study of blood T cells in healthy people across ages (dated by TCRdb to 2013 to 2016). A note on the overall study: In model experiments, roughly one uniquely barcoded TCR beta cDNA molecule per two T cells was captured by template switching. Using deep sequencing normalized with unique cDNA molecular identifiers, the study measured how TCR beta repertoire diversity changes with age. Donors were grouped into four age groups: young (average 16 years), middle-aged (39), aged (approximately 67) and long-lived (about 89). To avoid experimental bias, donors of different ages were distributed randomly across sequencing lanes. Two additional independent replicas of 1 million unique cDNA reads from the same blood draw were analyzed for two donors (one aged 18 to 30 and one aged 80 or older). Broader findings and caveats from the paper: Estimates of total diversity based on one million sequenced T cells were considered lower bounds and underestimates. There was a strong correlation between observed TCR beta diversity and the percentage of naive T cells measured by flow cytometry. Because donor CMV infection status was unknown, age-related changes in expanded clonotypes were potentially confounded. Because profiling used bulk unsorted PBMCs, naive and antigen-experienced compartments could not be compared conclusively. Observed TCR beta diversity per million T cells fell roughly linearly with age, and a significant reduction was already apparent by age roughly 40. Compared with the aged group, more naive CD4+ T cells, fewer expanded clones and increased TCR diversity were shown by the long-lived group, suggesting age selection.

Library preparation was by 5' RACE. The sequencing machine was an Illumina HiSeq 2500. A second PCR of about 7 to 12 cycles was run with a J-beta primer mix and a sample-barcoded 5' primer. Each TCR beta cDNA molecule received a unique molecular identifier from a template-switch 5' adaptor carrying 12 random nucleotides. At least 3 million CDR3-containing paired-end reads were obtained from each sample. All of the RNA was converted into first-strand cDNA using the Mint cDNA synthesis kit, with a TRBC-specific oligonucleotide serving as the primer. After uracil-DNA glycosylase treatment, a first 18-cycle PCR used universal primers M1SS and BC2_uni_R on all cDNA. As for the original processing: Each sample was normalized by randomly selecting 1 million high-quality reads, each carrying a distinct molecular identifier. Instead of being binned into consensus sequences, reads that shared molecular identifiers were thrown out. MiTCR, with a Q25 quality threshold and the strictest error-elimination algorithm, was used for CDR3 identification, clonotype clustering and error correction. A nonparametric unseen species model using Euler transformation provided a lower-bound estimate of total TCR beta diversity. TCRdb trimmed the raw reads at Q25, called clones with MiXCR and kept productive beta chains. Each entry merges the rows of one CDR3 protein and shows their most common DNA and genes. The V and J calls and clone size come from TCRdb's table, not from the authors' own analysis. The sample table lists 700,000 to 900,000 distinct CDR3 sequences, around half of them with a count of one. Approximately 40% of the sample is held by the ten biggest clonotypes.

This clonotype was seen just once. It lacks a known antigen. Base qualities are not at hand, and no much larger clone is one base apart. A single read constitutes weak evidence. V loses 3 bases, J loses 0 bases, and the germline ends lie 14 bases apart. The CDR3 has 15 amino acids, counting the end cysteine and phenylalanine. Only the CDR3 DNA is retained, 45 bases long and in frame from the first base. Sequences DFQATT (CDR1) and SNEGSKA (CDR2) are obtained from the germline V gene (reference sequence). Systemically healthy Caucasian individuals from Russia, 39 in total and aged roughly 6 to 95 years, were included as donors. Around 10 milliliters of peripheral blood were collected from each donor into EDTA-treated Vacutainer tubes. Ficoll-Paque density-gradient centrifugation was used to isolate PBMCs, with at least 6 million per sample. Trizol reagent was used to extract total RNA from the PBMCs, yielding at least 5.5 micrograms per sample. For every donor, an aliquot of PBMCs went through flow cytometry to measure the percentages of naive CD45RAhigh/CD27high T cells.

The chain links TRBV20-1 with TRBJ1-1, with a tentative D gene TRBD1 over 5 matching bases. The sequenced sample consisted of blood. This sequence originates from a man older than 75 in good health. The bases read TGCAGTGCTAGTCCGGCAGGGATGATGAACACTGAAGCTTTCTTT. Its translation reads: CSASPAGMMNTEAFF.